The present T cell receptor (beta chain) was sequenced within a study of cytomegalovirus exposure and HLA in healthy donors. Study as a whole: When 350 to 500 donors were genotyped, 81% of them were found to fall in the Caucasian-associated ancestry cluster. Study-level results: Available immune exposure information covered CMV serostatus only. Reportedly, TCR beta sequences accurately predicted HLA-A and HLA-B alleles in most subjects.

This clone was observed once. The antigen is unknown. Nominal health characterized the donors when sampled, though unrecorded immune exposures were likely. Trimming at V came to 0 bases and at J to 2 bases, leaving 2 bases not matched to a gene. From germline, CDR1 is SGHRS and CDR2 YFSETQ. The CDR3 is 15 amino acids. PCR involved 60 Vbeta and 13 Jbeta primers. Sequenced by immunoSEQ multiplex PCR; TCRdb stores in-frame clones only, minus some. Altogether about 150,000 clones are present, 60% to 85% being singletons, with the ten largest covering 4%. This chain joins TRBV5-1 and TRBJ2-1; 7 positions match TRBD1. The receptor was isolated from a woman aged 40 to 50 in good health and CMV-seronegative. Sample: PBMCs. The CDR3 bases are TGCGCCAGCAGCTTGGCCGGGACAGCCTACAATGAGCAGTTCTTC. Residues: CASSLAGTAYNEQFF.